This paragraph covers one T cell receptor beta chain sequence. Followed over time, Seattle patients had been enrolled while infection was active. The CDR3 runs to 11 residues. The V and J ends lost 1 base and 8 bases respectively, with 8 bases between them. Germline V gene data show CDR1 as SQVTM and CDR2 as ANQGSEA. The data stem from a study of blood T cell repertoires in COVID-19. Overall study context: Samples of COVID-19 (acute and convalescent) were obtained from the United States, Italy and Spain. From T cells, B-cell-depleted T cells, or PBMCs came the material, which was cDNA or gDNA.

As processed by the authors: Reference gene primer amplification yielded estimated nucleated cell counts. This table comes from immunoSEQ multiplex PCR, and its TCRdb copy is limited to in-frame clones, with some not included. V, J and clone size derive from that table, while D and trimming were established from the DNA sequence. The sample lists roughly 570,000 clones, about 89% occurring once. The sequence was obtained from a woman in her forties or fifties with COVID-19, enrolled during active disease. Specimen: peripheral blood. The V gene is TRBV29-1, the J gene TRBJ1-2; D is possibly TRBD1 (5 bases). The CDR3 reads CSVEVGQGYTF. CDR3 DNA sequence: TGCAGCGTTGAAGTGGGGCAGGGCTACACCTTC. Variable domain in full (rest from reference TRBV29-1 and TRBJ1-2): SAVISQKPSRDICQRGTSLTIQCQVDSQVTMMFWYRQQPGQSLTLIATANQGSEATYESGFVIDKFPISRPNLTFSTLTVSNMSPEDSSIYLCSVEVGQGYTFGSGTRLTVV.